This note documents a single T cell receptor (beta chain) sequence. Antigen: not known. This sample was taken from a study of T cell responses to AZD1222 COVID-19 vaccine. Produced via immunoSEQ multiplex PCR; TCRdb's table is partial and in-frame only. The repertoire holds over 130,000 clones, more than 70% seen once, with about 3% in the top ten. Overall study findings and caveats: Two doses of AZD1222 preceded a rise in Spike-specific TCR breadth and depth. It was only a handful of AZD1222 recipients who were seropositive at baseline.

The starting material was peripheral blood, obtained 28 days after the second AZD1222 dose. This clonotype was obtained from an adult who received the AZD1222 COVID-19 vaccine.

CDR3 coding DNA: TGTGCCACCAGCAAAGACCCAAGGAATTCACCCCTCCACTTT. Its protein is CATSKDPRNSPLHF. V usage is TRBV15 and J usage is TRBJ1-6; D is ambiguous. The CDR3 is 14 residues long. Germline V lookup: CDR1 LNHNV, CDR2 YYDKDF (reference sequence). The V end was cut by 4 bases, the J end by 7 bases, with 11 bases between.